These 15 T cell receptor beta chains were sequenced from one sample in a study of CD4 T cells in relation to SARS-CoV-2 and coronaviruses (dated by TCRdb to the early 2020s). Libraries were built with the immunoSEQ multiplex PCR assay. TCRdb holds this immuneACCESS table with in-frame rearrangements only. Some clones are missing; in checked studies, unresolved V genes explain under half, and the rest has no known cause. The sample has 20,000 to 25,000 clones on record, about 82% of them singletons. Of the sample, 21% falls within the top ten clones. CD4+ T cells from unexposed donors were collected before the COVID-19 pandemic (2011-2018). The EasySep CD4+ T cell isolation kit was used to isolate CD4+ T cells once the cultures had run for approximately ten days. Their antigens remain unidentified. Sequencing was performed on CD4+ T cells from PBMCs, cultured in vitro. These receptors came from a human donor in good health.

This clone has just a few counts. The rearrangement uses TRBV4-1 and TRBJ1-3, with 10 bases identical to TRBD1. Germline loops: CDR1 MGHRA, CDR2 YSYEKL. After removal of 2 bases from V and 7 bases from J, the junction contained 14 bases not matched to a gene. The CDR3 covers 18 residues. As DNA, the CDR3 is TGCGCCAGCAGCCAACTTACCCAAACCGGGACAGGGGAGAACACCATATATTTT. Its translation: CASSQLTQTGTGENTIYF.

The CDR3 spells CASSEKYRDTEAFF. The CDR3 DNA is TGTGCCAGCAGCGAAAAATACCGGGATACTGAAGCTTTCTTT. The chain recombines TRBV7-2 with TRBJ1-1; D uncertain. Germline assignment: CDR1 SGHTA and CDR2 FQGNSA. Trimming removed 5 bases at V and 5 bases at J, with 15 bases between. The CDR3 is 14 residues long.

The sample holds one count of this clone. The V gene is TRBV7-2, the J gene TRBJ1-2; 8 bases align to TRBD1. The CDR3 sequence is 15 residues long. CDR1 and CDR2 from the germline V gene are SGHTA and FQGNSA. V lost 4 bases, J lost 5 bases, and 9 bases stayed unmatched. In DNA, the CDR3 is TGTGCCAGCAGCTCAGCACAGGGGGTCACGTATGGCTACACCTTC. This translates into CASSSAQGVTYGYTF.

This chain uses TRBV14 with TRBJ1-2, with D perhaps matching TRBD1 (5 bases). The germline V gene encodes CDR1 SGHDN and CDR2 FVKESK. The CDR3 has 14 residues. Trimming cost V 0 bases and J 6 bases, with 11 bases left between them. CDR3: CASSQDVRVNGYTF. In DNA form, the CDR3 reads TGTGCCAGCAGCCAAGACGTCAGGGTCAATGGCTACACCTTC. Together with reference TRBV14 and TRBJ1-2, the CDR3 gives the full variable domain: EAGVTQFPSHSVIEKGQTVTLRCDPISGHDNLYWYRRVMGKEIKFLLHFVKESKQDESGMPNNRFLAERTGGTYSTLKVQPAELEDSGVYFCASSQDVRVNGYTFGSGTRLTVV.

The genes are TRBV6-6 and TRBJ1-1, with TRBD1 as a possible D gene (5 bases). The V end was cut by 2 bases, the J end by 6 bases, with 10 bases between. The CDR3 loop spans 13 amino acids. Per the germline V gene, CDR1 is MNHNY and CDR2 is SVGAGI (reference sequence). CDR3 nucleotide sequence: TGTGCCAGCAGTTACATCAGGGACTCTGAAGCTTTCTTT. Its protein is CASSYIRDSEAFF.

V and J are TRBV6-2 or TRBV6-3 and TRBJ1-1; possible D gene TRBD1, 5 bases. CDR1 and CDR2 (germline): MNHEY, SVGEGT. Trimming left V 4 bases short and J 4 bases short, with 16 bases between. The CDR3 contains 15 residues. CDR3 protein: CASSLGRPGGTEAFF. DNA of the CDR3: TGTGCCAGCAGTTTAGGACGTCCGGGGGGCACTGAAGCTTTCTTT.

The J gene is TRBJ1-6, the V gene TRBV19, with 9 bases identical to TRBD1. Per germline, CDR1 LNHDA and CDR2 SQIVND (reference sequence). The length of the CDR3 is 14 residues. V lost 6 bases and J lost 6; bases outside the gene matches: 3. The CDR3 reads CASSTGGGNSPLHF. For the CDR3, the DNA is TGTGCCAGTAGCACAGGGGGCGGTAATTCACCCCTCCACTTT.

The rearrangement joins TRBV18 to TRBJ1-4; D is possibly TRBD1 (5 bases). V lost 2 bases to trimming and J lost 5 bases, with 18 bases between them. The CDR3 covers 17 residues. CDR1 is KGHSH and CDR2 is LQKENI in the germline V gene. In DNA form, the CDR3 reads TGTGCCAGCTCACCATCGACAACGGTCGGGGCAAATGAAAAACTGTTTTTT. This gives the protein CASSPSTTVGANEKLFF.

This clone was observed a handful of times. The rearrangement uses TRBV6-6 and TRBJ2-2, with D tentatively TRBD1 (6 bases). The V gene lost 2 bases and the J gene lost 0 bases, with 10 bases spanning the gap. Germline V gene sequence: CDR1 MNHNY, CDR2 SVGAGI (reference sequence). This CDR3 has 16 amino acids. In nucleotides, the CDR3 is TGTGCCAGCAGTTACGCAGGGGCTTCGAACACCGGGGAGCTGTTTTTT. Translated, it gives CASSYAGASNTGELFF.

The genes are TRBV3-1 (or the pseudogene TRBV3-2) and TRBJ2-1; the D gene is possibly TRBD2 (6 bases). CDR1 is LGHDT, CDR2 YNNKEL, per germline (reference sequence). This CDR3 is built from 14 residues. Trimming cost V 4 bases and J 7 bases, with 14 bases left between them. Here the CDR3 reads CASSPPGLQNEQFF. CDR3 DNA: TGTGCCAGCAGCCCCCCGGGACTCCAAAATGAGCAGTTCTTC.

This clone came up a few times. The chain is built from TRBV4-3 and TRBJ2-4; possible D gene TRBD2, 5 bases. Germline CDR1 reads LGHNA; CDR2 reads YSLEER. The CDR3 sequence is 18 residues long. V shed 0 bases and J shed 0 bases, with 15 bases lying between them. The CDR3 DNA follows: TGCGCCAGCAGCCAAGATTTCACGGCGGACTTAGCCAAAAACATTCAGTACTTC. Translation gives CASSQDFTADLAKNIQYF.

The V call is TRBV2, the J call TRBJ1-1; possibly TRBD1 for D (6 bases). Per the germline V gene, CDR1 is SNHLY and CDR2 is FYNNEI. The CDR3 runs to 13 residues. The ends were cut back, 6 bases at V and 8 bases at J, with 16 bases in the middle. The CDR3 loop is CASSPERGQEAFF. CDR3 bases: TGTGCCAGCAGCCCCGAAAGGGGACAAGAAGCTTTCTTT.

The rearrangement links TRBV4-3 to TRBJ2-3, with a possible D match to TRBD2 (6 bases). Germline V gene lookup returns CDR1 LGHNA and CDR2 YSLEER. There are 16 residues in the CDR3. With 0 bases removed from V and 1 base from J, the gap between germline ends came to 11 bases. The CDR3 DNA reads TGCGCCAGCAGCCAAGAGGTTGCGGGGCGCACAGATACGCAGTATTTT. Its protein product is CASSQEVAGRTDTQYF.

The chain employs TRBV19 and TRBJ2-6; D may be TRBD1 or TRBD2 (6 bases each). The CDR3 runs 16 residues. V dropped 5 bases and J dropped 4 bases, with 15 bases sitting between them. Germline CDR1 reads LNHDA; CDR2 reads SQIVND (reference sequence). In nucleotides, the CDR3 is TGTGCCAGTAGTCCCGGTTGGGGGGCCGGGGCCAACGTCCTGACTTTC. It specifies CASSPGWGAGANVLTF.

The gene calls are TRBV19 and TRBJ1-1; TRBD1 might be the D (5 bases). Germline V gene data show CDR1 as LNHDA and CDR2 as SQIVND (reference sequence). This CDR3 is 13 amino acids long. V gave up 8 bases and J gave up 3 bases, with 13 bases separating them. The CDR3 nucleotides are TGTGCCAGTTGCCTTCTGGGGGACACTGAAGCTTTCTTT. Amino acids: CASCLLGDTEAFF. Full variable domain (remainder filled in from reference TRBV19 and TRBJ1-1): DGGITQSPKYLFRKEGQNVTLSCEQNLNHDAMYWYRQDPGQGLRLIYYSQIVNDFQKGDIAEGYSVSREKKESFPLTVTSAQKNPTAFYLCASCLLGDTEAFFGQGTRLTVV.